Shown below are 2 T cell receptor beta chains from a single sample sequenced in a study of blood T cell repertoires in COVID-19. Repertoires were generated with immunoSEQ multiplex PCR, while TCRdb's copy carries only in-frame clones and drops some. The profile shows 220,000 or so clones, around 82% of them singletons. Sequencing was carried out using peripheral blood. Every receptor here comes from a woman aged 25 to 39 who had recovered from COVID-19.

This clone appeared once. The chain couples TRBV3-1 (or the pseudogene TRBV3-2) to TRBJ1-1; tentative D call: TRBD1 (5 bases). This CDR3 contains 15 residues. The V and J ends lost 2 bases and 6 bases respectively, with 16 bases between them. The germline V gene has CDR1 LGHDT and CDR2 YNNKEL (reference sequence). The CDR3 reads CASSQSQGRLPEAFF. The CDR3 DNA follows: TGTGCCAGCAGCCAATCGCAGGGTAGATTACCTGAAGCTTTCTTT.

The genes are TRBV6-1 and TRBJ2-7, with 12 bases that match TRBD2. The V and J ends lost 2 bases and 4 bases, in that order; junction bases with no gene match: 6. This CDR3 is built from 16 residues. CDR1 MNHNS and CDR2 SASEGT come from the germline V gene. The CDR3 coding sequence is TGTGCCAGCAGTGAAATAAGAACTAGCGGGAGGTACGAGCAGTACTTC. Residues: CASSEIRTSGRYEQYF.